This TCR beta chain was documented in a study of CD8 T cells in Susac syndrome (dated by TCRdb to between 2018 and 2020). At the level of the whole study: Whether CD8+ T cell activation and differentiation in Susac syndrome was antigen driven was tested using repertoire sequencing. General conclusions and limits of the study: The TCR sequencing and HLA analysis was acknowledged to have included a relatively small number of individuals.

Comment on this clonotype: This clone's antigen is unknown. No qualities accompany the bases; no much larger clone lies one base away.

High-throughput TCR beta sequencing profiled peripheral blood CD8+ and CD4+ T cells from healthy donors, Susac syndrome patients and multiple sclerosis patients. The multiple sclerosis controls were treatment-naive patients who had stable or active relapsing-remitting disease and met the revised McDonald criteria. Bulk CD8+ and CD4+ T cells were purified by magnetic negative isolation, while CD8+ TEMRA cells were enriched using FACS. Blood was collected in EDTA tubes and processed within 24 hours, with PBMCs isolated through density gradient centrifugation. PBMCs destined for TCR sequencing were cryopreserved in liquid nitrogen and later thawed in a 37 °C water bath. A purity of at least 90% was achieved for sorted or isolated CD4+, CD8+ and CD8+ TEMRA cells. RNA was extracted with the RNeasy kit and about 0.5 to 1 ug was reverse transcribed using random hexamers. The immunoSEQ multiplex PCR assay, which covers 54 Vbeta and 13 Jbeta segments, was used to amplify TCR beta CDR3 regions. PCR amplification bias was corrected by using a synthetic template baseline for primer optimization and computational correction. As for the authors' bioinformatics: Reads were annotated to V, D and J genes per IMGT and analyzed with immunoSEQ Analyzer, keeping only productive sequences. Clonality was calculated as one minus the Shannon entropy normalized by log2 of the number of productive unique sequences. For each patient and control, public and private clones were evaluated among the 100 most prevalent clones. Susac-specific clones were defined as absent from healthy and MS cohorts, about 1,100 published viral clones and other ImmuneACCESS disease sequences. TCRdb trimmed the raw reads at Q25, called clones with MiXCR and kept productive beta chains. One record per CDR3 amino acid sequence lists the most common genes and DNA. TCRdb, rather than the study authors, made the V and J calls. The sample table shows over 300,000 distinct CDR3 sequences, and about 90% are seen once. The ten largest make up over 0.05% of the sample.

Input material: CD4+ T cells from PBMCs. This TCR was recovered from a human donor with multiple sclerosis.

The CDR3 region reads CSVDPTGTTGELFF. The nucleotides read TGCAGCGTTGATCCGACAGGGACCACCGGGGAGCTGTTTTTT. This chain is built from TRBV29-1 and TRBJ2-2; TRBD1 matches 7 bases in the middle. From the cysteine up to the phenylalanine, the CDR3 has a length of 14 residues. The only DNA kept is the CDR3, 42 bases in frame from the first base. According to the germline V gene, CDR1 reads SQVTM and CDR2 reads ANQGSEA. V ends up 3 bases short and J 4 bases short, with an unmatched junction base count of 5.